This T cell receptor (beta chain) was sequenced for a study of regulatory T cells in long-lasting Graves disease. Time point defined: persistent/refractory GD, antithyroid drugs over 5 years with positive TRAb. From RNA extracted from PBMCs, the TCR library was made. EDTA tubes received about 10 milliliters of collected peripheral blood. Combining iRepertoire HTBI primers with Arm-PCR of CDR3 regions, the authors built TCR beta libraries. MiXCR, run by TCRdb on the multiplex PCR reads, gives a single entry per CDR3 protein. The data contain roughly 300,000 distinct CDR3 sequences, more than 20% of them singletons. Germline V lookup: CDR1 MNHNS, CDR2 SASEGT. CDR3 size: 15 residues. The germline V and J ends were trimmed by 3 bases and 1 base, with 13 bases remaining between them.

Specimen: peripheral blood mononuclear cells (PBMCs), collected when the disease was refractory, from a patient treated with antithyroid drugs. This receptor was obtained from a female donor with Graves disease. The rearrangement joins TRBV6-1 to TRBJ2-7, with a weak D call TRBD2 (5 bases). CDR3 loop: CASSDAQDLSYEQYF. In DNA form, the CDR3 reads TGTGCCAGCAGTGACGCCCAGGACTTATCCTACGAGCAGTACTTC.